This entry describes one T cell receptor (beta chain). Its matching antigen is unknown. This CDR3 comprises 12 residues. Germline-derived CDR1 and CDR2 are MDHEN and SYDVKM. The germline V and J ends were trimmed by 1 base and 8 bases, with 8 bases remaining between them. This entry comes from a study of Graves' ophthalmopathy and Graves' hyperthyroidism. The authors amplified TCR beta CDR3 regions from RNA transcripts. In the first round, RT-PCR was carried out with HTBI primers, and a multiplex PCR formed the second round. TCRdb reprocessed the multiplex PCR reads with MiXCR, giving one entry per CDR3 protein. The table records about 160,000 distinct CDR3 sequences, 30% to 45% of them present only once. Points from the study as a whole: Blood was where most expanded thyroid clonotypes above 0.001 frequency also turned up.

This chain uses TRBV28 with TRBJ1-1; no clear D gene. The TCR sequence derives from a woman aged 35 to 49 with Graves' ophthalmopathy. The sequenced sample consisted of peripheral blood. DNA of the CDR3: TGTGCCAGCAGTTTATTTCCCTGGGAAGCTTTCTTT. This codes for CASSLFPWEAFF.